These T cell receptor beta chains were read from a single sample in a study of cytomegalovirus exposure and HLA in healthy donors. Here immunoSEQ multiplex PCR was the method, and the copy in TCRdb shows in-frame clones only, minus some. This sample has under 150,000 clones, with 86% found just once. The sample was PBMCs. The source is a man aged 18-30 years in good health and CMV-seronegative. CDR3s include the opening cysteine and the closing phenylalanine or tryptophan. D genes are given only for firm matches. Clone sizes are given selectively: once, few, many, or a class where the clone is expanded.

D	V	size	J	DNA	CDR3
-	TRBV6-5	once	TRBJ1-2	TGTGCCAGCAGCACGGGAACCTCTAGCTATGGCTACACCTTC	CASSTGTSSYGYTF
-	TRBV6-5	-	TRBJ2-7	TGTGCCAGCAGTTACATGGGAGAGGAGGCCTACGAGCAGTACTTC	CASSYMGEEAYEQYF
-	TRBV6-5	-	TRBJ2-7	TGTGCCAGCACCTCTCAGAGGACCTACGAGCAGTACTTC	CASTSQRTYEQYF
-	TRBV25-1	-	TRBJ2-2	TGTGCCAGCAGTGAATCGTTGTTCGCCGGGGAGCTGTTTTTT	CASSESLFAGELFF
TRBD2	TRBV27	-	TRBJ2-7	TGTGCCAGCAGTTTATATCTAGCGGGGGTGCACGAGCAGTACTTC	CASSLYLAGVHEQYF
-	TRBV7-8	-	TRBJ2-1	TGTGCCAGCAGTCAAAACACAGGGTACTACAATGAGCAGTTCTTC	CASSQNTGYYNEQFF
TRBD1	TRBV15	-	TRBJ2-3	TGTGCCACCAGCAGAGATCTTGGTGCGGGACAGGGGAGCCTTTGGGTTGAAACAGATACGCAGTATTTT	CATSRDLGAGQGSLWVETDTQYF
-	TRBV30	-	TRBJ1-2	TGTGCCTGGAGTAGAACAGGGAACTATGGCTACACCTTC	CAWSRTGNYGYTF
-	TRBV7-8	-	TRBJ2-2	TGTGCCAGCAGCTTCTCCCCGAACACCGGGGAGCTGTTTTTT	CASSFSPNTGELFF
-	TRBV5-1	-	TRBJ2-1	TGCGCCAGCAGCTTGGCCCGAACCTTAGGGGCGCAGCAGTTCTTC	CASSLARTLGAQQFF
-	TRBV19	-	TRBJ2-3	TGTGCCAGTAGCAGAGGAGATACGCAGTATTTT	CASSRGDTQYF
-	TRBV5-1	-	TRBJ2-5	TGCGCCAGCAGCTTGGCAGGGGTCCTTGGGACCCAGTACTTC	CASSLAGVLGTQYF
-	TRBV29-1	once	TRBJ2-4	TGCAGCGTTGAAGATCTCGGGGGGCGAGGGGTAAACATTCAGTACTTC	CSVEDLGGRGVNIQYF
-	TRBV11-2	-	TRBJ2-7	TGTGCCAGCAGCGCTAACAGGGCAGAGCAGTACTTC	CASSANRAEQYF
TRBD2	TRBV18	-	TRBJ2-1	TGTGCCAGCTCACCCGGGGTAGCGGGGGCTCTCAGGGAGCAGTTCTTC	CASSPGVAGALREQFF
-	TRBV28	-	TRBJ2-2	TGTGCCAGCAGTTTATACGGGGAAAACACCGGGGAGCTGTTTTTT	CASSLYGENTGELFF
-	TRBV5-1	-	TRBJ2-3	TGCGCCAGCAGCCCCGGAGAGAGCACAGATACGCAGTATTTT	CASSPGESTDTQYF
-	TRBV7-9	-	TRBJ2-7	TGTGCCAGCAGCTTAGGGAGCCAGAACGAGCAGTACTTC	CASSLGSQNEQYF